Listed below are T cell receptor beta chains from one sample, sequenced in a study of shared clonotypes between healthy human individuals. Clones were read by immunoSEQ multiplex PCR, and TCRdb kept only the in-frame ones, dropping some. The table records 2.5 million or so clones, roughly 92% of them present only once. The specimen was naive CD4+ T cells sorted from blood. All receptors derive from a man between 18 and 35 years old in good health. Both conserved end residues are part of each CDR3. A D gene is named only where the DNA matches it firmly. Where a row states a size, it is once, few, many or the class of an expanded clone; other rows omit it.

clone_size: NA
j_call: TRBJ2-7
d_call: NA
v_call: TRBV29-1
cdr3_length: 13
cdr3_nt: TGCAGCGTTGAATTGTACACCCTCGGGGAGCAGTACTTC
cdr3_aa: CSVELYTLGEQYF

clone_size: NA
j_call: TRBJ2-7
d_call: TRBD2
v_call: TRBV15
cdr3_length: 16
cdr3_nt: TGTGCCACCAGCAGAGATAGGGGACTAGCGGAGAACGAGCAGTACTTC
cdr3_aa: CATSRDRGLAENEQYF

clone_size: NA
j_call: TRBJ1-3
d_call: NA
v_call: TRBV30
cdr3_length: 13
cdr3_nt: TGTGCCTGGAGTGTAGGGCCTGGAAACACCATATATTTT
cdr3_aa: CAWSVGPGNTIYF

clone_size: NA
j_call: TRBJ2-1
d_call: NA
v_call: TRBV7-2
cdr3_length: 13
cdr3_nt: TGTGCCAGCAGCTTAGTGGCTAGAAGTGAGCAGTTCTTC
cdr3_aa: CASSLVARSEQFF

clone_size: once
j_call: TRBJ2-5
d_call: TRBD1
v_call: TRBV29-1
cdr3_length: 12
cdr3_nt: TGCAGCACCCTACAGGGGTCAGAGACCCAGTACTTC
cdr3_aa: CSTLQGSETQYF

clone_size: NA
j_call: TRBJ2-3
d_call: NA
v_call: TRBV28
cdr3_length: 12
cdr3_nt: TGTGCCAGCAGTTTATTAGCAGATACGCAGTATTTT
cdr3_aa: CASSLLADTQYF

clone_size: once
j_call: TRBJ2-2
d_call: TRBD1
v_call: TRBV6-6
cdr3_length: 14
cdr3_nt: TGTGCCAGCAAGAGGGACAGAAACACCGGGGAGCTGTTTTTT
cdr3_aa: CASKRDRNTGELFF

clone_size: NA
j_call: TRBJ1-6
d_call: TRBD1
v_call: TRBV5-4
cdr3_length: 14
cdr3_nt: TGTGCCAGCAGCCCGGACAGGGCTAGTTCACCCCTCCACTTT
cdr3_aa: CASSPDRASSPLHF

clone_size: once
j_call: TRBJ2-7
d_call: NA
v_call: TRBV30
cdr3_length: 15
cdr3_nt: TGTGCCTGGAGACCTAGGGTGGTGGAGTCCTACGAGCAGTACTTC
cdr3_aa: CAWRPRVVESYEQYF

clone_size: NA
j_call: TRBJ2-7
d_call: NA
v_call: TRBV6-6
cdr3_length: 11
cdr3_nt: TGTGCCAGCAGTTATTTGTCCGAGCAGTACTTC
cdr3_aa: CASSYLSEQYF

clone_size: NA
j_call: TRBJ1-6
d_call: NA
v_call: TRBV5-1
cdr3_length: 16
cdr3_nt: TGCGCCAGCAGCCCCCGGGCGGGGGTCCATAATTCACCCCTCCACTTT
cdr3_aa: CASSPRAGVHNSPLHF

clone_size: NA
j_call: TRBJ1-2
d_call: NA
v_call: TRBV11-2
cdr3_length: 12
cdr3_nt: TGTGCCAGCAGCTTAGAAGGGTTTGGCTACACCTTC
cdr3_aa: CASSLEGFGYTF

clone_size: NA
j_call: TRBJ1-1
d_call: NA
v_call: TRBV6-5
cdr3_length: 14
cdr3_nt: TGTGCCAGCAGTCCTCTGGGACAGAACACTGAAGCTTTCTTT
cdr3_aa: CASSPLGQNTEAFF

clone_size: NA
j_call: TRBJ2-7
d_call: NA
v_call: TRBV6-1
cdr3_length: 14
cdr3_nt: TGTGCCAGCAGTGAAGCGCTGACGGGGCACGAGCAGTACTTC
cdr3_aa: CASSEALTGHEQYF

clone_size: NA
j_call: TRBJ2-2
d_call: TRBD2
v_call: TRBV6-5
cdr3_length: 16
cdr3_nt: TGTGCCAGCAGTTACTCGAAGCGGGAGAGGGCCGGGGAGCTGTTTTTT
cdr3_aa: CASSYSKRERAGELFF

clone_size: NA
j_call: TRBJ2-3
d_call: TRBD2
v_call: TRBV5-1
cdr3_length: 16
cdr3_nt: TGCGCCAGCAGCTTTTCCACTAGCGGGGGCACAGATACGCAGTATTTT
cdr3_aa: CASSFSTSGGTDTQYF

clone_size: NA
j_call: TRBJ2-7
d_call: TRBD2
v_call: TRBV11-3
cdr3_length: 13
cdr3_nt: TGTGCCAGCCACTCCGGGAGGACCTACGAGCAGTACTTC
cdr3_aa: CASHSGRTYEQYF

clone_size: NA
j_call: TRBJ2-7
d_call: NA
v_call: TRBV27
cdr3_length: 17
cdr3_nt: TGTGCCAGCAGTTATAGGGGGGTGGGGGCGGGAAAGTGGGAGCAGTACTTC
cdr3_aa: CASSYRGVGAGKWEQYF

clone_size: NA
j_call: TRBJ2-3
d_call: TRBD2
v_call: TRBV5-1
cdr3_length: 15
cdr3_nt: TGCGCCAGCACTCCGGGGAGCACCGGGGGGGATACGCAGTATTTT
cdr3_aa: CASTPGSTGGDTQYF

clone_size: NA
j_call: TRBJ2-3
d_call: NA
v_call: TRBV5-1
cdr3_length: 15
cdr3_nt: TGCGCCAGCAGTACAGGGTTGCAGAACACAGATACGCAGTATTTT
cdr3_aa: CASSTGLQNTDTQYF

clone_size: NA
j_call: TRBJ2-2
d_call: TRBD1
v_call: TRBV5-1
cdr3_length: 16
cdr3_nt: TGCGCCAGCACCTCGGACAGGGGCTCGAACACCGGGGAGCTGTTTTTT
cdr3_aa: CASTSDRGSNTGELFF

clone_size: few
j_call: TRBJ1-1
d_call: NA
v_call: TRBV5-1
cdr3_length: 14
cdr3_nt: TGCGCCAGCAGCTTCAATCTTGAGAACACTGAAGCTTTCTTT
cdr3_aa: CASSFNLENTEAFF

clone_size: NA
j_call: TRBJ2-1
d_call: TRBD2
v_call: TRBV5-1
cdr3_length: 15
cdr3_nt: TGCGCCAGCAGCTGGAGACTAGCGGGAAACAATGAGCAGTTCTTC
cdr3_aa: CASSWRLAGNNEQFF

clone_size: NA
j_call: TRBJ2-7
d_call: NA
v_call: TRBV27
cdr3_length: 14
cdr3_nt: TGTGCCAGCAGTTCGTATAGGAGCTCCTACGAGCAGTACTTC
cdr3_aa: CASSSYRSSYEQYF

clone_size: NA
j_call: TRBJ2-1
d_call: TRBD2
v_call: TRBV7-2
cdr3_length: 13
cdr3_nt: TGTGCCAGCAGATCGGGACTAGTTGCTGAGCAGTTCTTC
cdr3_aa: CASRSGLVAEQFF